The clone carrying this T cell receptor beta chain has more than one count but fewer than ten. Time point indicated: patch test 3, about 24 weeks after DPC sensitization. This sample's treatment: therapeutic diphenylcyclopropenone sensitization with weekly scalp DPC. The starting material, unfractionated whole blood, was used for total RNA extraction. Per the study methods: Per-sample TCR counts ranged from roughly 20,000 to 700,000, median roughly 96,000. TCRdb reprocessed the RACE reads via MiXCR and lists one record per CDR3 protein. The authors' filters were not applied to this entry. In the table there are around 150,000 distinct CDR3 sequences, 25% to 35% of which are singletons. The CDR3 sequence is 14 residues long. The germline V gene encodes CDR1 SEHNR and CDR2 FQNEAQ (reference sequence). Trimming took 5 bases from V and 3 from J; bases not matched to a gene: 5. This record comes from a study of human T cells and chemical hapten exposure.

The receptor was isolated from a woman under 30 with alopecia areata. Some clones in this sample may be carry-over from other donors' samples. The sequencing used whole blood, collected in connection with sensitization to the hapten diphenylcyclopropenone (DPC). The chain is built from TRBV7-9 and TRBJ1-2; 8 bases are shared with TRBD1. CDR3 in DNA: TGTGCCAGCAGCCCACAGGGGGTCGACTATGGCTACACCTTC. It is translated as CASSPQGVDYGYTF.